Following are 18 T cell receptor beta chains from one sample sequenced in a study of regulatory T cells in long-lasting Graves disease. Time point noted: persistent/refractory GD, antithyroid drugs over 5 years with positive TRAb. Following extraction of RNA from PBMCs, that RNA was used to make the TCR library. Construction of TCR beta libraries relied on iRepertoire HTBI primers and on Arm-PCR targeting CDR3 regions. TCRdb used MiXCR to reprocess the multiplex PCR reads, holding one entry per CDR3 protein. The sample lists a few hundred thousand distinct CDR3 sequences, roughly 25% occurring once. The specimen comprised peripheral blood mononuclear cells (PBMCs), sampled when the disease was refractory, from a patient treated with antithyroid drugs. Receptor source: a middle-aged woman with Graves disease.

The J gene is TRBJ2-5, the V gene TRBV9; 15 bases are shared with TRBD2. Germline assignment: CDR1 SGDLS and CDR2 YYNGEE. J lost 5 bases, V lost 4 bases, and 9 bases had no gene match. The length of the CDR3 is 17 residues. The CDR3 region is CASSPGTSGGLGETQYF. The CDR3 coding sequence is TGTGCCAGCAGCCCAGGGACTAGCGGGGGGCTTGGGGAGACCCAGTACTTC.

This rearrangement joins TRBV14 to TRBJ1-3; TRBD1 matches 7 bases. The germline CDR1 and CDR2 sequences are SGHDN and FVKESK. V was clipped by 0 bases and J by 4 bases; unmatched bases: 3. The CDR3 sequence is 15 residues long. CDR3 loop: CASSQEQGSGNTIYF. The DNA for the CDR3 is TGTGCCAGCAGCCAAGAACAGGGGTCGGGAAACACCATATATTTT.

This clonotype was seen many times. The rearrangement uses TRBV27 and TRBJ1-4; D is unresolved. Germline CDR1 is MNHEY and CDR2 is SMNVEV (reference sequence). The ends were cut back, 5 bases at V and 8 bases at J, with 15 bases in the middle. The CDR3 runs 14 residues. The CDR3 DNA sequence: TGTGCCAGCAGTCCACCGGGATATTGGGAAAAACTGTTTTTT. Amino acids: CASSPPGYWEKLFF.

The rearrangement links TRBV20-1 to TRBJ1-5; TRBD1 aligns across 10 bases. The CDR3 runs 14 residues. In germline, CDR1 is DFQATT, CDR2 SNEGSKA (reference sequence). V was pared by 4 bases and J by 6 bases, with 6 bases of the junction left unmatched. CDR3 coding DNA: TGCAGTGCTACCGGGACAGGGGCGACTCAGCCCCAGCATTTT. This codes for CSATGTGATQPQHF.

Only a few counts were recorded for this clonotype. The chain carries TRBV14 and TRBJ1-6, with D hard to call. V gave up 4 bases and J gave up 8 bases, with 12 bases separating them. Germline loops: CDR1 SGHDN, CDR2 FVKESK. The CDR3 contains 14 residues. The DNA for the CDR3 is TGTGCCAGCAGCCTCCTATCCCGGGATTCACCCCTCCACTTT. Amino acids: CASSLLSRDSPLHF.

As regards this clonotype: A junction end diverges from the germline sequence, so it may reflect a read error. The CDR3 bases are TGTGCTAGCAGCTCCGGGACAGGGGCCGAGCAGTACTTC. Protein sequence: CASSSGTGAEQYF. This chain connects TRBV7-7 to TRBJ2-7; 10 positions match TRBD1. Germline V gene sequence: CDR1 SSHAT, CDR2 FNYEAQ (reference sequence). CDR3 length: 13 residues.

This chain connects TRBV5-4 to TRBJ1-1; TRBD1 matches at 8 bases. CDR1 and CDR2 (germline): SGHNT, YYREEE (reference sequence). Trimming removed 3 bases from V and 5 bases from J; junction bases left unmatched: 12. The CDR3 loop spans 16 amino acids. The CDR3, as DNA: TGTGCCAGCAGCTCTTCCAGGACAGGGTCGGGTACTGAAGCTTTCTTT. Residues: CASSSSRTGSGTEAFF.

The V and J genes are TRBV20-1 and TRBJ2-1; TRBD2 agrees at 8 bases. The V and J ends lost 6 bases and 4 bases, in that order; junction bases with no gene match: 8. The CDR3 contains 14 residues. CDR1 and CDR2 from the germline V gene are DFQATT and SNEGSKA (reference sequence). CDR3 region: CSAKGLVGYNEQFF. In nucleotides, the CDR3 is TGCAGTGCCAAGGGACTAGTGGGTTACAATGAGCAGTTCTTC.

This clonotype showed up many times. This chain connects TRBV2 to TRBJ2-1; D ambiguous. CDR3 length equals 16 residues. V was clipped by 8 bases and J by 4 bases, with 21 bases between them. Germline loops: CDR1 SNHLY, CDR2 FYNNEI. The CDR3 loop reads CASAPPIGRGYNEQFF. The CDR3 region has the DNA TGTGCCAGCGCACCCCCTATCGGCCGAGGATACAATGAGCAGTTCTTC.

This clonotype has just one count. The chain combines TRBV28 with TRBJ2-2; tentatively, D is TRBD1 (5 bases). This CDR3 has 15 residues. Trimming shortened V by 5 bases and J by 6 bases, and 16 bases separated the two germline ends. Germline CDR1 MDHEN, CDR2 SYDVKM. The CDR3 coding sequence is TGTGCCAGCAGTCGAGGTCAGGGCAGTCCCGGGGAGCTGTTTTTT. It translates to CASSRGQGSPGELFF.

This clonotype was counted only a few times. A clone one base away is much larger, so this may be a read error. This sequence joins TRBV11-2 and TRBJ2-2, with 9 positions matching TRBD2. CDR1 is SGHAT and CDR2 is FQNNGV in the germline V gene. CDR3 length: 18 residues. The CDR3 DNA is TGTGTCAGCAGCTTAGGGGATCCCGGGACTAGCAAGGCCGGGGAGCTGTTTTTT. This codes for CVSSLGDPGTSKAGELFF.

CDR3 coding DNA: TGCAGTGCTAGAGATTGGCACCTGGACAGATCGACCACCTACGAGCAGTACTTC. This gives the protein CSARDWHLDRSTTYEQYF. This chain connects TRBV20-1 to TRBJ2-7; the D gene is possibly TRBD1 (6 bases). V dropped 0 bases and J dropped 2 bases, with 23 bases sitting between them. CDR1 DFQATT and CDR2 SNEGSKA come from the germline V gene (reference sequence). The CDR3 loop spans 18 amino acids.

This clonotype has ten or more counts. The V gene is TRBV12-3 or TRBV12-4, the J gene TRBJ2-6; unclear D gene. CDR3 size: 16 residues. V was cut by 2 bases and J by 0 bases, with 8 bases left in between. In DNA form, the CDR3 reads TGTGCCAGCAGTTTATACGCAGACTCTGGGGCCAACGTCCTGACTTTC. It codes for CASSLYADSGANVLTF.

In its sample, this clonotype was seen many times. CDR3 amino acids: CASSLGQGRTQYF. The CDR3 DNA follows: TGTGCCAGCAGTCTAGGACAGGGAAGGACCCAGTACTTC. The rearrangement joins TRBV12-3 or TRBV12-4 to TRBJ2-5; TRBD1 aligns across 8 bases. CDR3 length: 13 residues. The V segment lost 5 bases and the J segment 7 bases; nucleotides outside the gene matches: 6.

The rearrangement uses TRBV9 and TRBJ2-2; D is uncertain. The V gene's germline CDR1 is SGDLS and CDR2 YYNGEE. This CDR3 has 14 residues. The V end was cut by 0 bases, the J end by 3 bases, with 6 bases between. CDR3 region: CASSVVSDTGELFF. CDR3 in DNA: TGTGCCAGCAGCGTAGTTAGTGACACCGGGGAGCTGTTTTTT.

The sample holds many counts of this clonotype. The chain combines TRBV5-1 with TRBJ1-2; the match to TRBD1 covers 10 bases. The CDR3 has 16 residues. The germline gives CDR1 SGHRS, CDR2 YFSETQ. Trimming removed 4 bases from V and 4 bases from J; junction bases left unmatched: 10. The CDR3 protein is CASSPQTGGLIYGYTF. Written as DNA, the CDR3 is TGCGCCAGCAGCCCCCAGACAGGGGGCCTTATCTATGGCTACACCTTC.

This clonotype has only a few counts. This chain joins TRBV20-1 and TRBJ2-7; TRBD2 aligns across 8 bases. Germline assignment: CDR1 DFQATT and CDR2 SNEGSKA (reference sequence). Trimming took 1 base from V and 2 from J; bases not matched to a gene: 1. The CDR3 has 13 residues. As DNA, the CDR3 is TGCAGTGCTAGAGGTAGCGGGACCTACGAGCAGTACTTC. It translates to CSARGSGTYEQYF.

This clonotype came up a few times. The chain carries TRBV25-1 and TRBJ1-4; no clear D. Trimming took 3 bases from V and 10 from J, leaving 9 bases between them. CDR3 length equals 12 residues. Germline values: CDR1 MGHDK, CDR2 SYGVNS. CDR3 bases: TGTGCCAGCAGTGAGTCTCTCAGAAAACTGTTTTTT. This sequence encodes CASSESLRKLFF.